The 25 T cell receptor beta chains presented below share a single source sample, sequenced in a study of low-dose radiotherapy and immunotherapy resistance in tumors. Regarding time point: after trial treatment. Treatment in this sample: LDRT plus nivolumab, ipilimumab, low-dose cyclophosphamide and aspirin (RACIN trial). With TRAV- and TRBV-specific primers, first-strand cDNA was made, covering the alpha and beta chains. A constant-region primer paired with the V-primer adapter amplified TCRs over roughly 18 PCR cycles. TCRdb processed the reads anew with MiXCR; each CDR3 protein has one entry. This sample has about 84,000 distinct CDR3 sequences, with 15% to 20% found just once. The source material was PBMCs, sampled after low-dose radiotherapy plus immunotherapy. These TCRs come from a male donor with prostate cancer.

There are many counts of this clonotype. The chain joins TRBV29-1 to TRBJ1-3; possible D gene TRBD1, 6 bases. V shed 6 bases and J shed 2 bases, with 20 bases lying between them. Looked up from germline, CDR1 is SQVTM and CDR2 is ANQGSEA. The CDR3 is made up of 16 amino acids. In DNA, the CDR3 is TGCAGCGTGGGGGGAACAGGGATGTCTACTGGAAACACCATATATTTT. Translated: CSVGGTGMSTGNTIYF.

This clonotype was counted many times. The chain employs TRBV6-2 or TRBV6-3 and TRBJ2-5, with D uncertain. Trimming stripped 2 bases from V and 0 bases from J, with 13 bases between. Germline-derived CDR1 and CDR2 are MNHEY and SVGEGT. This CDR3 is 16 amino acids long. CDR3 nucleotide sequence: TGTGCCAGCAGTTACGCCCCGTCCACCCACCAAGAGACCCAGTACTTC. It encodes CASSYAPSTHQETQYF.

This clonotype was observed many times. The CDR3 loop reads CSARDDGLAADTQYF. The CDR3 nucleotides are TGCAGTGCTAGAGATGATGGACTAGCGGCAGATACGCAGTATTTT. The rearrangement uses TRBV20-1 and TRBJ2-3, with 10 nucleotides matching TRBD2. The CDR3 extends over 15 amino acids. Germline lookup yields CDR1 DFQATT and CDR2 SNEGSKA (reference sequence). J was trimmed by 4 bases and V by 0 bases; bases with no gene match: 4.

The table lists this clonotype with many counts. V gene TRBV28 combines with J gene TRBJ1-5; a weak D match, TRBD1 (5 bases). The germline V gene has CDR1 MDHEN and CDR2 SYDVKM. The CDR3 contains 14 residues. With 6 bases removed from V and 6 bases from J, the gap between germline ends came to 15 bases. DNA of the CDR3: TGTGCCAGCAGCGCCCCGGGACCTGGTCAGCCCCAGCATTTT. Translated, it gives CASSAPGPGQPQHF.

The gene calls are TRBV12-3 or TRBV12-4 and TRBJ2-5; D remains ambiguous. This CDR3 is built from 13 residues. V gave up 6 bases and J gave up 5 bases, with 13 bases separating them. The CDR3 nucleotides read TGTGCCAGCAGAGCCCTGGGTTGGGAGACCCAGTACTTC. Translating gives CASRALGWETQYF.

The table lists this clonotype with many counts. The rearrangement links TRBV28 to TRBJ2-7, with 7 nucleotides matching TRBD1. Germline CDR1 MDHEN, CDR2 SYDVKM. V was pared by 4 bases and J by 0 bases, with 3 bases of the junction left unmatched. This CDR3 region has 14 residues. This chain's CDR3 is CASSSGGSSYEQYF. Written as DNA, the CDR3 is TGTGCCAGCAGTTCAGGGGGAAGCTCCTACGAGCAGTACTTC. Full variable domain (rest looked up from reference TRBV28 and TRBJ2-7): DVKVTQSSRYLVKRTGEKVFLECVQDMDHENMFWYRQDPGLGLRLIYFSYDVKMKEKGDIPEGYSVSREKKERFSLILESASTNQTSMYLCASSSGGSSYEQYFGPGTRLTVT.

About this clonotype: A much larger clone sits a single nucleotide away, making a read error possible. CDR3 sequence (DNA): TGTGCCATCAGCCAAGGAATGGACCCCCAGCATTTT. Translation gives CAISQGMDPQHF. The chain combines TRBV11-3 with TRBJ1-5; no firm D call. CDR1 and CDR2 from the germline V gene are SGHNT and YENEEA. This CDR3 has 12 residues.

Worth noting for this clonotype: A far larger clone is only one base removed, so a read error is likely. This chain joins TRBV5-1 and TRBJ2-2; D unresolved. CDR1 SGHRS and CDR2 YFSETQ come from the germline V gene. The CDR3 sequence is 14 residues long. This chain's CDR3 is CASSLIESPGELFF. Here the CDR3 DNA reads TGTGCCAGCAGCTTGATAGAGTCTCCCGGGGAGCTGTTTTTT.

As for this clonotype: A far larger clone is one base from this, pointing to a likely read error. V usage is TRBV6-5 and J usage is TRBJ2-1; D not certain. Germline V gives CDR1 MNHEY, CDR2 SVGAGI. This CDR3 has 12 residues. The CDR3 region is CVSSFISDEQFF. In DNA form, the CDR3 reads TGTGTCAGCAGTTTTATCTCTGATGAGCAGTTCTTC.

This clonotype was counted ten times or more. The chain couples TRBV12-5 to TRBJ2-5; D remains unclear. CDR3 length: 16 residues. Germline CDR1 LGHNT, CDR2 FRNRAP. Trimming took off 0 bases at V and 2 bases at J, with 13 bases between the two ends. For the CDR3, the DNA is TGTGCTAGTGGTTTGGTACGGTGGCACCGGCAAGAGACCCAGTACTTC. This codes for CASGLVRWHRQETQYF.

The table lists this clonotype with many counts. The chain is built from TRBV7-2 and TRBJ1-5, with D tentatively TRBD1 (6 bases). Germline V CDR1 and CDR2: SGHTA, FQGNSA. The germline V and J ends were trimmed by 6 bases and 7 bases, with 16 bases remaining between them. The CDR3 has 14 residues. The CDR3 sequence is CASSPYRDGQPQHF. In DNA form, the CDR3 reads TGTGCCAGCAGTCCCTACAGGGATGGGCAGCCCCAGCATTTT.

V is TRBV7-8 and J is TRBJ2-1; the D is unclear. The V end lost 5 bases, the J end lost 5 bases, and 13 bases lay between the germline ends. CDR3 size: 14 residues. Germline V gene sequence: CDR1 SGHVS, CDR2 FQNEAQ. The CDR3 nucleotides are TGTGCCAGCAGCGTAGGAAACCCCGACAATGAGCAGTTCTTC. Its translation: CASSVGNPDNEQFF.

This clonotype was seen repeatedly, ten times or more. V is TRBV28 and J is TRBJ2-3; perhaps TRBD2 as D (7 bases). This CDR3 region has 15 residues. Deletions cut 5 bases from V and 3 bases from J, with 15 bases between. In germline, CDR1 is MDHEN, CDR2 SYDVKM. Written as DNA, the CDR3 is TGTGCCAGCAGTCTAGGGGGGGCGCCGACAGATACGCAGTATTTT. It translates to CASSLGGAPTDTQYF.

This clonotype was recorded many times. In DNA form, the CDR3 reads TGTGCCAGCAGTTTGACAGGGGGGAGCACTGAAGCTTTCTTT. This sequence encodes CASSLTGGSTEAFF. This chain links TRBV12-3 or TRBV12-4 with TRBJ1-1; 9 nucleotides align to TRBD1. The CDR3 runs 14 residues. The trim removed 3 bases at V and 4 bases at J, leaving 3 bases unmatched.

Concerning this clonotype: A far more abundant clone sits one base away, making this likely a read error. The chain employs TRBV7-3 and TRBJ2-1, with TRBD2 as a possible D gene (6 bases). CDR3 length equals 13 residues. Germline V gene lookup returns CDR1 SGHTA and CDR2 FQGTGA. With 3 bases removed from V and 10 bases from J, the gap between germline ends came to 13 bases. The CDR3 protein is CASSFSGSGEQFF. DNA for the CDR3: TGTGCCAGCAGCTTCTCCGGGAGCGGCGAGCAGTTCTTC.

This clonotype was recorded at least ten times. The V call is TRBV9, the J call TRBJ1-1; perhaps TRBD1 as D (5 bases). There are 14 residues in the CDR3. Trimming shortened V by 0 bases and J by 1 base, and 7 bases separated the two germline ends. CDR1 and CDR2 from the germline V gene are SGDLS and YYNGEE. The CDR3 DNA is TGTGCCAGCAGCGTAGGGGGCAGGAACACTGAAGCTTTCTTT. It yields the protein CASSVGGRNTEAFF. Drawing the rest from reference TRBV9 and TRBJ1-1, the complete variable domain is DSGVTQTPKHLITATGQRVTLRCSPRSGDLSVYWYQQSLDQGLQFLIQYYNGEERAKGNILERFSAQQFPDLHSELNLSSLELGDSALYFCASSVGGRNTEAFFGQGTRLTVV.

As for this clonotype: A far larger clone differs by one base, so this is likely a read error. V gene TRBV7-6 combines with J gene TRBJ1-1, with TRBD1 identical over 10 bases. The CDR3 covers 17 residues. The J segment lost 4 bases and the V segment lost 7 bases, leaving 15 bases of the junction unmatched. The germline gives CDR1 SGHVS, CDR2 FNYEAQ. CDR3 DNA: TGTGCCAGCATCTCCTGGGACAGGGGATTTCGGCGCACTGAAGCTTTCTTT. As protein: CASISWDRGFRRTEAFF.

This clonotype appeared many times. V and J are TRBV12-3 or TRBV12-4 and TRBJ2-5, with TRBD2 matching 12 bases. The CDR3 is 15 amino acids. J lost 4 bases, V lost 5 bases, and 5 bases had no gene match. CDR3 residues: CASSPPGLAGETQYF. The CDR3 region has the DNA TGTGCCAGCAGTCCTCCGGGACTAGCGGGAGAGACCCAGTACTTC.

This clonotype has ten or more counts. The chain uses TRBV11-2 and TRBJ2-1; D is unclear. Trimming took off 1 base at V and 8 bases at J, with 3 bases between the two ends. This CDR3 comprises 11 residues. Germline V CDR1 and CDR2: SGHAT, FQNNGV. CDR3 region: CASSLAHEQFF. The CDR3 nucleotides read TGTGCCAGCAGCTTAGCACATGAGCAGTTCTTC.

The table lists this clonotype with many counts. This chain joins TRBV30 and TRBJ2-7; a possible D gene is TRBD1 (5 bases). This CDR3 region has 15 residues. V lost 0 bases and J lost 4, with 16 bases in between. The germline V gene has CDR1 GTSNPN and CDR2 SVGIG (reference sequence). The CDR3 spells CAWSVRDIAGYEQYF. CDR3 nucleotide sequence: TGTGCCTGGAGTGTAAGGGATATCGCAGGGTACGAGCAGTACTTC.

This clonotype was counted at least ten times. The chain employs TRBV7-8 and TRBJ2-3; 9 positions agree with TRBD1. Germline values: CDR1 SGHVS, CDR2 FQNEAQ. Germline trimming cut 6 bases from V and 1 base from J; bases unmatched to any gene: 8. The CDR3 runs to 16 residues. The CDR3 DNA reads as TGTGCCAGCAGGGTTTTACGGGACAGGGGCACAGATACGCAGTATTTT. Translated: CASRVLRDRGTDTQYF.

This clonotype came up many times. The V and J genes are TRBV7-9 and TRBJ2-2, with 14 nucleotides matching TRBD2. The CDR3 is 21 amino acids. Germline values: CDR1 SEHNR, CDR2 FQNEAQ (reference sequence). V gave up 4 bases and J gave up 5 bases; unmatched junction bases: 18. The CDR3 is CASSSPTGLAGALLRTGELFF. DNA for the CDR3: TGTGCCAGCAGCTCGCCGACGGGACTAGCGGGAGCCTTGTTGAGAACCGGGGAGCTGTTTTTT.

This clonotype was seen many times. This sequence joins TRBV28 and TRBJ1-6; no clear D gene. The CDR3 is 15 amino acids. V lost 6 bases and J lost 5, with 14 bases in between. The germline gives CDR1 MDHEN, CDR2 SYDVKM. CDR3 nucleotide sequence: TGTGCCAGCAGCACCCCAGGCCGGGATAATTCACCCCTCCACTTT. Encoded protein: CASSTPGRDNSPLHF.

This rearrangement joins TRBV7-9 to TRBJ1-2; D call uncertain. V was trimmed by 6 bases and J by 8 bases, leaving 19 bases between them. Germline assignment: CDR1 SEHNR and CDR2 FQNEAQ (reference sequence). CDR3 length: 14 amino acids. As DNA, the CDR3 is TGTGCCAGCAGTCGGGGAGAGGGAATTCGCGGCTACACCTTC. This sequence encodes CASSRGEGIRGYTF.

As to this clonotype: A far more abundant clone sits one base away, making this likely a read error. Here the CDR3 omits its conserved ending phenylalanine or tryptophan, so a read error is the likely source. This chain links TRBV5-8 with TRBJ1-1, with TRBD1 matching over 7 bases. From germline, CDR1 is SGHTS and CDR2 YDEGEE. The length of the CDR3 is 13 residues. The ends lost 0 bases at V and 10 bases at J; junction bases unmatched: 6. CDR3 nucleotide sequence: TGTGCCAGCAGCTTGGGCGACAGGGCAATAGCTTTCTCT. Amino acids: CASSLGDRAIAFS.